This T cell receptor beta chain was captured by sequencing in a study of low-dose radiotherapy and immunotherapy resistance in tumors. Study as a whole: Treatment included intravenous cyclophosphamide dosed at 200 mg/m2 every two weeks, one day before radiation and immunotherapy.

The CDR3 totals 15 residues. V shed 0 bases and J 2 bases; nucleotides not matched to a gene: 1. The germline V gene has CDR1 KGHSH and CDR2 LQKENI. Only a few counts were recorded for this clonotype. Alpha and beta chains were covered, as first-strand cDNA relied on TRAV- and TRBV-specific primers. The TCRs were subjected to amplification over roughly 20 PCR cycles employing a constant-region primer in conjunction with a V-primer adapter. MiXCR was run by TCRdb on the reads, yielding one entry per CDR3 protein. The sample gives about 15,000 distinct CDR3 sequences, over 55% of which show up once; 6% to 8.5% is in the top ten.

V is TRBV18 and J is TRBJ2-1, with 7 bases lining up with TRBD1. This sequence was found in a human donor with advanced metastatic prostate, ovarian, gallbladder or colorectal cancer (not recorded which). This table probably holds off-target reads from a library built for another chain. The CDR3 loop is CASSPPGQTYNEQFF. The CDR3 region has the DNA TGTGCCAGCTCACCACCGGGACAGACCTACAATGAGCAGTTCTTC.